This T cell receptor (beta chain) comes out of a study of T cell responses to AZD1222 COVID-19 vaccine. Method: immunoSEQ multiplex PCR; TCRdb's copy keeps in-frame clones and lacks some. The sample records around 120,000 clones, 75% to 90% being singletons. The sequence was collected from an adult in good health. The sequencing here drew on peripheral blood, taken on day 0 of AZD1222 vaccination.

In DNA form, the CDR3 reads TGCGCCAGCAGCGACAAACCGGGACAGGGCTTCATGAACACTGAAGCTTTCTTT. Its translation: CASSDKPGQGFMNTEAFF. The rearrangement links TRBV5-1 to TRBJ1-1, with 9 bases identical to TRBD1. Trimming removed 4 bases from V and 0 bases from J; junction bases left unmatched: 13. The germline gives CDR1 SGHRS, CDR2 YFSETQ. The CDR3 loop spans 18 amino acids.